A single sample is the source of the 6 T cell receptor beta chains below, sequenced in a study of T cell responses to AZD1222 COVID-19 vaccine. Method: immunoSEQ multiplex PCR; TCRdb's copy keeps in-frame clones and lacks some. The sample has 110,000 or so clones, 75% to 90% seen once; the top ten hold 6% to 8.5%. The sample consisted of peripheral blood, taken 28 days after the second AZD1222 dose. Every receptor here comes from an adult who received the AZD1222 COVID-19 vaccine.

The chain carries TRBV19 and TRBJ1-2; D is possibly TRBD1 (5 bases). The CDR3 is 16 residues long. The V gene lost 5 bases and the J gene lost 4 bases, with 20 bases spanning the gap. Germline CDR1 reads LNHDA; CDR2 reads SQIVND (reference sequence). As DNA, the CDR3 is TGTGCCAGTAGTGCCAAACGGGGCAGGGATTCCTATGGCTACACCTTC. Its protein is CASSAKRGRDSYGYTF.

This chain uses TRBV6-2 or TRBV6-3 with TRBJ2-4; unclear D gene. The V end was cut by 6 bases, the J end by 0 bases, with 12 bases between. CDR1 and CDR2 from the germline V gene are MNHEY and SVGEGT. The CDR3 runs 15 residues. The CDR3 bases are TGTGCCAGCAGCGTGCGGTATATAGCCAAAAACATTCAGTACTTC. This gives the protein CASSVRYIAKNIQYF.

This clone turned up a few times. This chain links TRBV9 with TRBJ1-1; D is perhaps TRBD1 (6 bases). Germline CDR1 is SGDLS and CDR2 is YYNGEE. The CDR3 loop spans 15 amino acids. Trimming cost V 0 bases and J 1 base, with 10 bases left between them. The CDR3 DNA reads TGTGCCAGCAGCGTAGGGTGGGGACAGAACACTGAAGCTTTCTTT. This codes for CASSVGWGQNTEAFF.

V usage is TRBV28 and J usage is TRBJ1-6; no firm D call. V was trimmed by 1 base and J by 0 bases, leaving 13 bases between them. The CDR3 has 18 residues. From germline, CDR1 is MDHEN and CDR2 SYDVKM. CDR3: CASSLSSAYSSYNSPLHF. The CDR3 coding sequence is TGTGCCAGCAGTTTATCCTCGGCTTACAGCTCCTATAATTCACCCCTCCACTTT.

The rearrangement links TRBV5-4 to TRBJ2-5, with 7 bases lining up with TRBD2. The CDR3 is 16 residues long. V dropped 4 bases and J dropped 1; count of bases not matched to a gene: 10. Germline V lookup: CDR1 SGHNT, CDR2 YYREEE (reference sequence). The CDR3 here is CASSTAGEGLQETQYF. Written as DNA, the CDR3 is TGTGCCAGCAGCACGGCGGGAGAGGGGCTCCAAGAGACCCAGTACTTC.

The chain links TRBV7-2 to TRBJ2-7; TRBD2 might be the D (5 bases). V lost 5 bases and J lost 6, with 20 bases in between. Germline V gene sequence: CDR1 SGHTA, CDR2 FQGNSA. The CDR3 runs to 15 residues. The CDR3 nucleotides read TGTGCCAGCAGCCAGCAGCCTAGCATACAGCGCGAGCAGTACTTC. Translating gives CASSQQPSIQREQYF.